One T cell receptor beta chain is described in this entry. This clonotype has just one count. Its antigen is currently not known. No much larger clonotype is one base removed from it; base qualities were not supplied. One read alone provides weak support. The data were taken from a study of CD8 T cells in Susac syndrome (dated by TCRdb to between 2018 and 2021). For context, the study as a whole: Repertoire sequencing was used to test whether CD8+ T cell activation and differentiation in Susac syndrome was antigen driven.

RNA was extracted using the RNeasy kit, and about 0.45 to 1 ug of the RNA was reverse transcribed with random hexamers. TCR beta CDR3 regions were amplified with the immunoSEQ multiplex PCR assay covering 54 Vbeta and 13 Jbeta segments. Bias from PCR amplification was corrected by using a synthetic template baseline for primer optimization and for computational correction. The source study handled its data this way. Reads were annotated to V, D and J genes per IMGT and analyzed with immunoSEQ Analyzer, keeping only productive sequences. Clonality was calculated as one minus the Shannon entropy normalized by log2 of the number of productive unique sequences. Public and private clones were assessed among the 100 most prevalent clones of each patient and control. Susac-specific clones were defined as absent from healthy and MS cohorts, around 970 published viral clones and other ImmuneACCESS disease sequences. The public reads were quality trimmed at Q25 with fastp and then assembled into clones with MiXCR by TCRdb, keeping productive beta chains. Here each entry gathers all rows of one CDR3 protein and keeps the most common genes and DNA. The V and J calls reflect TCRdb's pipeline rather than the authors' work. The sample has over 300,000 distinct CDR3 sequences on record, 92% of them singletons. Roughly 0.07% of the sample comes from the top ten.

The paper as a whole reports these results and caveats: The number of individuals in the TCR sequencing and HLA analysis was recognized as being relatively small.

The CDR3 sequence holds 15 residues, the cysteine and phenylalanine included. The read is trimmed to its CDR3 DNA, 45 bases read in frame from base 1. CDR1 and CDR2 were assigned from the germline V gene as SNHLY and FYNNEI. V sheds 8 bases and J sheds 3 bases, leaving 19 bases between their ends. Peripheral blood CD8+ and CD4+ T cells from healthy donors, Susac syndrome patients and multiple sclerosis patients were profiled by high-throughput TCR beta sequencing. Multiple sclerosis controls were treatment-naive patients with stable or active relapsing-remitting disease fulfilling revised McDonald criteria. Bulk CD8+ and CD4+ T cells were purified magnetically by negative isolation, whereas CD8+ TEMRA cells were enriched by FACS. Blood was collected in EDTA tubes and processed within 24 hours, with PBMCs isolated through density gradient centrifugation. PBMCs intended for TCR sequencing were cryopreserved in liquid nitrogen and thawed later in a water bath at 37 degrees C. A purity of at least 90% was achieved for sorted or isolated CD4+, CD8+ and CD8+ TEMRA cells.

The receptor comes from a human donor with multiple sclerosis. The chain is assembled from TRBV2 and TRBJ1-1; the D gene lacks a confident call. Sample: CD4+ T cells from PBMCs. The bases are TGTGCCAGCTCCCAAGGGCCCAGCGGGGACACTGAAGCTTTCTTT. Its amino acids are CASSQGPSGDTEAFF.